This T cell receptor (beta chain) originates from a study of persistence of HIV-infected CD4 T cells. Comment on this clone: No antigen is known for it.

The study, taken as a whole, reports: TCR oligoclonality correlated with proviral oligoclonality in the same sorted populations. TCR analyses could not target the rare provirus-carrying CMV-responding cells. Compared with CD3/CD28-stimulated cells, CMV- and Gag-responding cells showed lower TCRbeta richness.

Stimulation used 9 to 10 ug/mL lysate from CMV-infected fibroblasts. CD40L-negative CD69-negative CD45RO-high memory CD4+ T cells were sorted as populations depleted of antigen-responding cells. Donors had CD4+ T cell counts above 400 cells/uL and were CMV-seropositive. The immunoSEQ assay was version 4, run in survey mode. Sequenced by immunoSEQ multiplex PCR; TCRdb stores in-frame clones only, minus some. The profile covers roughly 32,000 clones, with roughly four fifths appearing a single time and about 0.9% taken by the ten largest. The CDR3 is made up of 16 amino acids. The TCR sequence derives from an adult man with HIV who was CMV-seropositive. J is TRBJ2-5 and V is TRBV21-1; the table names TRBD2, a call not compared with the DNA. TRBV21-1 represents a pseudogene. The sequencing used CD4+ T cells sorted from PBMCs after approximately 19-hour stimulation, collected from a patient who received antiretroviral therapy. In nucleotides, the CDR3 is TGTGCCAGCAGCATCCTAGAACTAGCGGGGGTAGAGACCCAGTACTTC. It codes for CASSILELAGVETQYF.